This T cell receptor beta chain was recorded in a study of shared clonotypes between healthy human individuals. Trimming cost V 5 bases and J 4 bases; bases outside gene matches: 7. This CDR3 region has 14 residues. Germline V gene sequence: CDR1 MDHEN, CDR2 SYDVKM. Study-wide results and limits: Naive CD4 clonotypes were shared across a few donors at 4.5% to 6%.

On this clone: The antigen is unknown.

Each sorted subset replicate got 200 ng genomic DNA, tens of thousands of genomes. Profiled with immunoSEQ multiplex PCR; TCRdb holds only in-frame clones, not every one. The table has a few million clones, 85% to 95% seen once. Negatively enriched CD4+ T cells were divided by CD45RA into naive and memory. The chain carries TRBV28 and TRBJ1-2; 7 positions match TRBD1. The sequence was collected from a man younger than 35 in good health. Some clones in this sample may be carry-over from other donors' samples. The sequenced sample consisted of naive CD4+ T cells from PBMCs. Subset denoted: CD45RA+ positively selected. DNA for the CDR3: TGTGCCAGCAGTAATAGACAGGGACCCTATGGCTACACCTTC. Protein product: CASSNRQGPYGYTF.